This is a list of T cell receptor beta chains from one sample in a study of blood T cell repertoires in COVID-19. Here immunoSEQ multiplex PCR was the method, and the copy in TCRdb shows in-frame clones only, minus some. The sample contains a few hundred thousand clones, 84% of which appear only once. The material sequenced was peripheral blood. Receptors were obtained from a middle-aged woman who had recovered from COVID-19. Both conserved end residues are part of each CDR3. D genes are given only for firm matches. Not all rows give a size; the values are once, few, many and, for expanded clones, a class.

V	J	D	size	CDR3	DNA
TRBV6-2/TRBV6-3	TRBJ2-3	TRBD2	.	CASSYPSGFTDTQYF	TGTGCCAGCAGTTACCCTAGCGGGTTCACAGATACGCAGTATTTT
TRBV3-1/TRBV3-2	TRBJ2-1	TRBD2	.	CASRQRGSSYNEQFF	TGTGCCAGCAGGCAGCGGGGCAGCTCCTACAATGAGCAGTTCTTC
TRBV30	TRBJ1-2	.	few	CAWSPEGIYGYTF	TGTGCCTGGAGCCCGGAGGGGATCTATGGCTACACCTTC
TRBV13	TRBJ1-5	.	.	CASSLEEGQPQHF	TGTGCCAGCAGCTTAGAGGAGGGTCAGCCCCAGCATTTT
TRBV6-6	TRBJ1-2	TRBD1	once	CASRGQVRGYTF	TGTGCCAGCAGGGGACAGGTGCGTGGCTACACCTTC
TRBV6-5	TRBJ2-7	TRBD1	.	CASSRITGDGEQYF	TGTGCCAGCAGTCGTATAACAGGGGACGGCGAGCAGTACTTC
TRBV2	TRBJ1-4	.	.	CASSELGNRFLNEKLFF	TGTGCCAGCAGTGAGTTGGGAAACAGGTTCCTTAATGAAAAACTGTTTTTT
TRBV5-6	TRBJ2-5	.	.	CASSLKLALETQYF	TGTGCCAGCAGCTTGAAACTAGCTTTAGAGACCCAGTACTTC
TRBV5-6	TRBJ2-5	.	.	CASSLVGGTQYF	TGTGCCAGCAGCTTGGTGGGGGGGACCCAGTACTTC
TRBV11-3	TRBJ2-7	.	.	CASSLGQVGSYEQYF	TGTGCCAGCAGCTTAGGCCAGGTAGGCTCCTACGAGCAGTACTTC